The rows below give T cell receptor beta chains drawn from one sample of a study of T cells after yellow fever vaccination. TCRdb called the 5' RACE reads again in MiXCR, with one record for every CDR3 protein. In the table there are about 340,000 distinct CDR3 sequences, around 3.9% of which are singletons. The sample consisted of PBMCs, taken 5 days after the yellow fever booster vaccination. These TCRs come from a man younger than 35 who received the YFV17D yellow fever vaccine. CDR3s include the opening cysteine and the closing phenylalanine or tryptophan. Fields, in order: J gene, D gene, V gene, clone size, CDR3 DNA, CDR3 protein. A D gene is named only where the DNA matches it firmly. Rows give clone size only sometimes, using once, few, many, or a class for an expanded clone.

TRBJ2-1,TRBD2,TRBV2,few,TGTGCCAGCAGTACGGGGGGGGACCAGTTCTTC,CASSTGGDQFF
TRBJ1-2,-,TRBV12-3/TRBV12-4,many,TGTGCCAGCAGTTTAGCGCTAGGTGGCTACACCTTC,CASSLALGGYTF
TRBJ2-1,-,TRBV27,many,TGTGCCAGCAGTCCGGGGCCTACCTACAATGAGCAGTTCTTC,CASSPGPTYNEQFF
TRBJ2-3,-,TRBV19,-,TGTGCCAGTAGTTGGGTCCCAGCTCCCACAGATACGCAGTATTTT,CASSWVPAPTDTQYF
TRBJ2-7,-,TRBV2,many,TGTGCCAGCAGGGGGAGCGGCTACGAGCAGTACTTC,CASRGSGYEQYF
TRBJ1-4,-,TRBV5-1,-,TGCGCCAGCAGCTTGGTAGGCCGAGGTTCGAAACTGTTTTTT,CASSLVGRGSKLFF
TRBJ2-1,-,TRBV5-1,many,TGCGCCAGCAGGCAGGGGCTCCCCGGCTACAATGAGCAGTTCTTC,CASRQGLPGYNEQFF
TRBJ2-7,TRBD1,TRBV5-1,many,TGCGCCAGCAGCGCTGGGACAGCACTTTCCTACGAGCAGTACTTC,CASSAGTALSYEQYF
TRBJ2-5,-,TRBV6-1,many,TGTGCCAGCAGTGAATTGATCCGAGCGGGTCGGCGGACCCAGTACTTC,CASSELIRAGRRTQYF
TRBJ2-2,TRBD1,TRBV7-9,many,TGTGCGACAGGGAAGAACACCGGGGAGCTGTTTTTT,CATGKNTGELFF
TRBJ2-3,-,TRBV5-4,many,TGTGCCAGCAGCTTGGGGTTGGGCAACAGGGTCACAGATACGCAGTATTTT,CASSLGLGNRVTDTQYF
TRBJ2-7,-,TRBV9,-,TGTGCCAGCAGCGTAGATACAGGGTTCGATTACGAGCAGTACTTC,CASSVDTGFDYEQYF
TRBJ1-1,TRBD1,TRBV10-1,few,TGCGCCAGCGGGGAGCTTGACAGGGGGCGGGCTGAAGCTTTCTTT,CASGELDRGRAEAFF
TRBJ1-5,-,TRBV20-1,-,TGCAGTGCTCAGCGACAGGTCGATCAGCCCCAGCATTTT,CSAQRQVDQPQHF
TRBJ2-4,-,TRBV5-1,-,TGCGCCAGCAGCTTGAGGAGGGACCGGGACATTCAGTACTTC,CASSLRRDRDIQYF
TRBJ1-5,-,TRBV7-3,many,TGTGCCAGCAGCTTAAATCCCAATCAGCCCCAGCATTTT,CASSLNPNQPQHF
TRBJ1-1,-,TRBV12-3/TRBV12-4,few,TGTGCCAGCAGTTTCGGCCTCCGGGCTGAAGCTTTCTTT,CASSFGLRAEAFF
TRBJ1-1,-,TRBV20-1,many,TGCAGTGCTAGAGATCCAGGGGCGAACACTGAAGCTTTCTTT,CSARDPGANTEAFF
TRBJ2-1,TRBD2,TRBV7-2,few,TGTGCCAGCAGCCCCGGGGGGGCCGTCTACAATGAGCAGTTCTTC,CASSPGGAVYNEQFF
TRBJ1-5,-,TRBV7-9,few,TGTGCCAGCAGCTTGGGTTCGTGGCAGCCCCAGCATTTT,CASSLGSWQPQHF
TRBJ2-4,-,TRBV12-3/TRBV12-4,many,TGTGCCAGCAGGTGGATAGGGACAAGCATTCAGTACTTC,CASRWIGTSIQYF
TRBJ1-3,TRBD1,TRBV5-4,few,TGTGCCAGCAGCTTGGAGAGGCAGGGGGGCACCATATATTTT,CASSLERQGGTIYF
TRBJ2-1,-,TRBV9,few,TGTGCCAGCAGCGCCTCGGATGAGCAGTTCTTC,CASSASDEQFF
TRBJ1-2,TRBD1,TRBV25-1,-,TGTGCCAGCAGTGATGTAGTAGTCCCCCAGGGGGCTCTGACCTATGGCTACACCTTC,CASSDVVVPQGALTYGYTF
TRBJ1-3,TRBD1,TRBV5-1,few,TGCGCCAGCAGCTTGGTGACAGGGACAAGCTCTGGAAACACCATATATTTT,CASSLVTGTSSGNTIYF
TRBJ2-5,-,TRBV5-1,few,TGCGCCAGCAGCCCGTTGACCAGGGCTGACCAAGAGACCCAGTACTTC,CASSPLTRADQETQYF